This TCR beta chain originates from a study of cytomegalovirus exposure and HLA in healthy donors. PCR primers comprised 60 Vbeta and 13 Jbeta primers. Repertoires were generated with immunoSEQ multiplex PCR, while TCRdb's copy carries only in-frame clones and drops some. The sample holds over 100,000 clones, roughly 69% seen once. This receptor was obtained from a woman in her 70s in good health and CMV-seropositive. Sequenced: PBMCs.

This chain's CDR3 is CAWSWGGGTEAFF. CDR3 bases: TGTGCCTGGTCATGGGGCGGGGGCACTGAAGCTTTCTTT. The V and J genes are TRBV30 and TRBJ1-1; TRBD1 is a possible D gene (5 bases). V was clipped by 5 bases and J by 4 bases, with 14 bases between them. Germline CDR1 reads GTSNPN; CDR2 reads SVGIG (reference sequence). This CDR3 region has 13 residues.